This TCR beta chain was recorded in a study of CD8 T cells in Susac syndrome. The CDR3 length is 16 residues. The germline V gene encodes CDR1 SGHTA and CDR2 FQGNSA. V lost 1 base and J 2 bases, leaving 14 bases between the germline ends. The RNA, about 0.5 to 1 ug, was put through reverse transcription using random hexamers. From the immunoSEQ multiplex PCR reads, TCRdb called clonotypes with MiXCR, one entry per CDR3 protein. This repertoire shows 150,000 to 200,000 distinct CDR3 sequences, approximately 93% found once; its top ten account for 0.085% to 0.095%. The TCR originated in a human donor with multiple sclerosis. J is TRBJ1-1 and V is TRBV7-2; D unclear. The sequencing sample was made of CD4+ T cells from PBMCs. The DNA of the CDR3 is TGTGCCAGCAGCTTAGTCTCCCTCCTGGCTAACACTGAAGCTTTCTTT. This encodes CASSLVSLLANTEAFF.